This T cell receptor (beta chain) was captured in a study of blood T cell repertoires in COVID-19 (dated by TCRdb to about 2020). Regarding the complete study: Samples from collaborators originated in the United States, Italy and Spain and spanned both the acute and convalescent phases of COVID-19. The samples were drawn from two sources: the first 160 participants of the ongoing ImmuneRACE study, and over 1,000 subjects contributed by 6 global collaborators. The sample metadata nearly always contained a de-identified subject ID, COVID-19 status, age in years and sex. The prospective study material was composed of cDNA or gDNA derived from T cells, B-cell-depleted T cells, or PBMCs. A freely available public database, intended as a resource for researchers studying the immune response to SARS-CoV-2, is where the repertoires were released. Where available, HLA class I and class II types were taken from metadata supplied by the sample provider and were not determined by assay-based typing. Deeply sampled blood TCRbeta repertoires from subjects exposed to, actively infected with, or recovered from COVID-19 were included in the dataset. On the study overall, not on this receptor specifically: The amount of clinical and demographic metadata varied by source and participant and was provided uncurated.

V was cut back by 1 base and J by 3 bases, leaving a gap of 9 bases between them. From its cysteine to its phenylalanine, the CDR3 spans 14 amino acids. Only the CDR3 DNA stays, 42 bases, in frame from base 1. The germline V gene supplies CDR1 SGHTA and CDR2 FQGNSA. Whole blood was collected in K2EDTA tubes by collaborating institutions according to the institutions' own protocols. For TCRbeta analysis, collaborator samples were shipped as frozen whole blood, as isolated PBMCs, or as DNA extracted from either sample type. TCRbeta CDR3 regions were amplified from genomic DNA using the immunoSEQ Assay, a bias-controlled multiplex PCR. For the original study's pipeline: Nucleated cell counts per sample were estimated from amplification of reference gene primers within the assay. To quantify the absolute abundance of each unique TCRbeta CDR3 rearrangement, sequence reads were collapsed and filtered. For each sample, productive Simpson clonality was calculated as the square root of Simpson's diversity index across productive rearrangements. TCRdb limited this immuneACCESS table to in-frame rearrangements with V and J called. A share of clones is missing; checked studies link under half to unresolved V genes, and the rest is unexplained. That table furnishes V, J and clone size, whereas the DNA furnished D and trimming. Counted in this sample were 200,000 to 250,000 clones; about 87% of them appeared once. The ten top clones hold more than 1.5% of the sample.

A remark on this clone: Its antigen is unknown. Base qualities are not at hand, and no much larger clone is one base apart.

The chain is encoded by TRBV7-2 joined to TRBJ1-1, and the D gene may be TRBD1, 6 bases matching. Sequencing used peripheral blood. This clonotype originated in a man in his 70s with acute or convalescent COVID-19. The bases are TGTGCCAGCAGCTTAGAGGGACAATACACTGAAGCTTTCTTT. Translated, it reads CASSLEGQYTEAFF.